This is a list of T cell receptor beta chains from one sample in a study of technical replicates of blood from a handful of donors. Clones were read by immunoSEQ multiplex PCR, and TCRdb kept only the in-frame ones, dropping some. The sample consists of approximately 76,000 clones, 65% to 90% of them appearing once. Material: PBMCs. All receptors come from a human donor in good health. Some clones in this sample may be carry-over from other donors' samples. CDR3s include the opening cysteine and the closing phenylalanine or tryptophan. D genes are given only for firm matches. Some rows mark clone size as missing; the rest say once, few, many or name a class of expanded clone.

j_call: TRBJ2-7; d_call: -; clone_size: -; v_call: TRBV1; cdr3_nt: TGCACCAGCAGCCAAGACCCGCAAGGACAGGGCGGTTGTACGTCCTACGAGCAGTACTTC; cdr3_aa: CTSSQDPQGQGGCTSYEQYF
j_call: TRBJ2-1; d_call: -; clone_size: -; v_call: TRBV5-6; cdr3_nt: TGTGCCAGCAGCCTCGTTGGCACAAGATACAATGAGCAGTTCTTC; cdr3_aa: CASSLVGTRYNEQFF
j_call: TRBJ2-7; d_call: -; clone_size: -; v_call: TRBV28; cdr3_nt: TGTGCCAGCGGCGACACCTACGAGCAGTACTTC; cdr3_aa: CASGDTYEQYF
j_call: TRBJ2-7; d_call: -; clone_size: -; v_call: TRBV7-9; cdr3_nt: TGTGCCAGCAGATTAGGAACTACGCAGGAGCAGTACTTC; cdr3_aa: CASRLGTTQEQYF
j_call: TRBJ2-1; d_call: TRBD2; clone_size: -; v_call: TRBV11-2; cdr3_nt: TGTGCCAGCAGACTTCTAGCGGGAGGGCCCGGGCGTGAGCAGTTCTTC; cdr3_aa: CASRLLAGGPGREQFF
j_call: TRBJ1-5; d_call: TRBD1; clone_size: -; v_call: TRBV4-2; cdr3_nt: TGTGCCAGCAGCCAAGAAGGGGGCGTCAATCAGCCCCAGCATTTT; cdr3_aa: CASSQEGGVNQPQHF
j_call: TRBJ1-4; d_call: -; clone_size: -; v_call: TRBV19; cdr3_nt: TGTGCCAGTAGTATTAACCTCGGTGAAAAACTGTTTTTT; cdr3_aa: CASSINLGEKLFF
j_call: TRBJ2-1; d_call: TRBD2; clone_size: -; v_call: TRBV9; cdr3_nt: TGTGCCAGCAGCGTAACCGCGGGGGGTTGGAATGAGCAGTTCTTC; cdr3_aa: CASSVTAGGWNEQFF
j_call: TRBJ2-3; d_call: TRBD2; clone_size: -; v_call: TRBV2; cdr3_nt: TGTGCCAGCAGTGCCGGATTGGCCAGCGGGGGGCGGGCAGATACGCAGTATTTT; cdr3_aa: CASSAGLASGGRADTQYF
j_call: TRBJ2-1; d_call: TRBD2; clone_size: -; v_call: TRBV4-2; cdr3_nt: TGTGCCAGCAGCCAGCTCCTAGCGGGGGGGCCCACGGATGAGCAGTTCTTC; cdr3_aa: CASSQLLAGGPTDEQFF
j_call: TRBJ2-2; d_call: -; clone_size: -; v_call: TRBV11-2; cdr3_nt: TGTGCCAGCAGCTTAGTTGGGCGGGAGCTGTTTTTT; cdr3_aa: CASSLVGRELFF
j_call: TRBJ1-5; d_call: -; clone_size: few; v_call: TRBV25-1; cdr3_nt: TGTGCCAGCAGACCCCCAGGGCCTTCCAATCAGCCCCAGCATTTT; cdr3_aa: CASRPPGPSNQPQHF
j_call: TRBJ1-6; d_call: -; clone_size: few; v_call: TRBV7-2; cdr3_nt: TGTGCCAGCAGCCCCTGGGGGACATTTAATTCACCCCTCCACTTT; cdr3_aa: CASSPWGTFNSPLHF
j_call: TRBJ1-1; d_call: -; clone_size: -; v_call: TRBV7-2; cdr3_nt: TGTGCCAGCAGCTTTCGACCGGGTGACAGGTCCCCTGAAGCTTTCTTT; cdr3_aa: CASSFRPGDRSPEAFF
j_call: TRBJ1-6; d_call: TRBD1; clone_size: -; v_call: TRBV5-6; cdr3_nt: TGTGCCAGCAGCACGAGGACAGGGGTTAATAATTCACCCCTCCACTTT; cdr3_aa: CASSTRTGVNNSPLHF
j_call: TRBJ2-4; d_call: TRBD1; clone_size: -; v_call: TRBV5-1; cdr3_nt: TGCGCCAGTAAAACGACAGGGTATGAAAACATTCAGTACTTC; cdr3_aa: CASKTTGYENIQYF